The source of this T cell receptor (beta chain) is a study of T cells in localized non-small cell lung cancer. Sequenced by immunoSEQ multiplex PCR; TCRdb stores in-frame clones only, minus some. The sample lists roughly 36,000 clones, roughly nine tenths occurring once. Regarding this clone: Its antigen is currently unknown.

Points from the study as a whole: A median of around 60 of the top 100 tumor clones appeared in adjacent lung, which was paired and uninvolved.

V lost 10 bases, J lost 4 bases, and 5 bases stayed unmatched. Germline V gene sequence: CDR1 LNHDA, CDR2 SQIVND (reference sequence). The CDR3 is 13 amino acids. The chain has TRBV19 and TRBJ2-2; 8 nucleotides match TRBD2. The starting material was PBMCs, obtained before any cancer treatment. This TCR derives from a man between 40 and 70 years old with stage II lung adenocarcinoma. The CDR3 DNA reads TGTGCCACCACGGGAGGGCTCACCGGGGAGCTGTTTTTT. Protein product: CATTGGLTGELFF.